These 15 T cell receptor beta chains were all obtained from the same sample, sequenced in a study of OX40 agonist ivuxolimab in advanced cancers. TCRdb keeps only in-frame clones here, not all; method: immunoSEQ multiplex PCR. The table has 99,000 or so clones, more than 85% seen once. The material was CD4+ or CD8+ T cells sorted from blood, obtained in a trial of the OX40 agonist ivuxolimab. The receptor set was obtained from an adult with an advanced solid tumor such as melanoma, head and neck, liver or kidney cancer.

The gene calls are TRBV15 and TRBJ2-1; TRBD2 matches at 8 bases. The CDR3 is made up of 17 amino acids. After removal of 3 bases from V and 8 bases from J, the junction contained 15 bases not matched to a gene. The germline V gene has CDR1 LNHNV and CDR2 YYDKDF (reference sequence). The chain's CDR3 is CATSSTRYGRVRDEQFF. The CDR3 DNA reads as TGTGCCACCAGCAGTACCCGCTACGGGAGGGTCAGGGATGAGCAGTTCTTC.

The chain links TRBV9 to TRBJ2-1; D gene uncertain. V lost 3 bases to trimming and J lost 2 bases, with 12 bases between them. Germline CDR1 reads SGDLS; CDR2 reads YYNGEE. The CDR3 extends over 15 amino acids. The CDR3 nucleotides are TGTGCCAGCAGCGAAACCCCAAACCCCTACAATGAGCAGTTCTTC. Translated, it gives CASSETPNPYNEQFF.

The chain couples TRBV11-2 to TRBJ2-7, with no clear D. Per the germline V gene, CDR1 is SGHAT and CDR2 is FQNNGV. There are 12 residues in the CDR3. Between the trimmed V and J ends, which lost 4 bases and 3 bases, there was a span of 7 bases. Here the CDR3 reads CASSSHDYEQYF. The CDR3 bases are TGTGCCAGCAGCTCCCATGACTACGAGCAGTACTTC. Variable domain in full (rest from reference TRBV11-2 and TRBJ2-7): EAGVAQSPRYKIIEKRQSVAFWCNPISGHATLYWYQQILGQGPKLLIQFQNNGVVDDSQLPKDRFSAERLKGVDSTLKIQPAKLEDSAVYLCASSSHDYEQYFGPGTRLTVT.

This chain links TRBV9 with TRBJ2-3, with 13 positions matching TRBD2. This CDR3 spans 18 amino acids. Germline lookup yields CDR1 SGDLS and CDR2 YYNGEE. Losses at the gene ends were 3 bases for V and 2 bases for J; bases not matched to a gene: 9. CDR3 sequence (DNA): TGTGCCAGCAGCGGAGATCTGGGACTAGCGGGGAACACAGATACGCAGTATTTT. This gives the protein CASSGDLGLAGNTDTQYF.

This chain links TRBV30 with TRBJ2-3; D ambiguous. The ends were cut back, 2 bases at V and 2 bases at J, with 8 bases in the middle. Germline V gives CDR1 GTSNPN, CDR2 SVGIG (reference sequence). This CDR3 has 13 amino acids. DNA of the CDR3: TGTGCCTGGAGTTCAGGATACACAGATACGCAGTATTTT. Protein sequence: CAWSSGYTDTQYF.

Details on this clone: Distinct nucleotide sequences in the sample also encode this CDR3. In DNA form, the CDR3 reads TGTGCCAGCTCACCAAGCGGAGGCACAGATACGCAGTATTTT. Translated, it gives CASSPSGGTDTQYF. The chain has TRBV18 and TRBJ2-3; possibly TRBD2 for D (5 bases). The V end lost 2 bases, the J end lost 1 base, and 7 bases lay between the germline ends. Germline V gives CDR1 KGHSH, CDR2 LQKENI. This CDR3 spans 14 amino acids.

The chain has TRBV5-1 and TRBJ2-3; weak D call: TRBD2 (6 bases). Per the germline V gene, CDR1 is SGHRS and CDR2 is YFSETQ. Trimming shortened V by 0 bases and J by 5 bases, and 16 bases separated the two germline ends. CDR3 size: 16 residues. CDR3 in amino acids: CASSLAPGGVQDTQYF. The DNA for the CDR3 is TGCGCCAGCAGCTTGGCTCCGGGCGGGGTCCAAGATACGCAGTATTTT.

This clone came up once. The chain is built from TRBV7-3 and TRBJ2-1; a possible D gene is TRBD1 (6 bases). CDR3 size: 14 residues. In germline, CDR1 is SGHTA, CDR2 FQGTGA. Trimming shortened V by 5 bases and J by 8 bases, and 16 bases separated the two germline ends. The CDR3 here is CASSPADRLDEQFF. The CDR3 bases are TGTGCCAGCAGCCCAGCCGACAGGCTCGATGAGCAGTTCTTC.

This chain connects TRBV25-1 to TRBJ1-2; 9 nucleotides align to TRBD1. V gave up 3 bases and J gave up 4 bases; unmatched junction bases: 9. The CDR3 sequence is 16 residues long. Germline V gene sequence: CDR1 MGHDK, CDR2 SYGVNS. CDR3 coding DNA: TGTGCCAGCAGTGACCTTCCGGGACAGGGTAGCTATGGCTACACCTTC. Translation gives CASSDLPGQGSYGYTF.

CDR3: CASKRRTAYNEQFF. In nucleotides, the CDR3 is TGTGCCAGTAAGCGGCGGACAGCCTACAATGAGCAGTTCTTC. The rearrangement joins TRBV19 to TRBJ2-1, with D possibly TRBD1 on 6 matching bases. CDR1 is LNHDA, CDR2 SQIVND, per germline (reference sequence). Trimming took off 7 bases at V and 2 bases at J, with 12 bases between the two ends. CDR3 length equals 14 residues.

The V call is TRBV28, the J call TRBJ2-1; the match to TRBD2 covers 10 bases. V lost 6 bases and J lost 0; bases outside the gene matches: 8. The CDR3 length is 17 residues. Per the germline V gene, CDR1 is MDHEN and CDR2 is SYDVKM. This CDR3 is CASRTTSGIYSYNEQFF. The CDR3 DNA is TGTGCCAGCAGAACTACTAGCGGGATCTACTCCTACAATGAGCAGTTCTTC.

V gene TRBV6-5 combines with J gene TRBJ1-2; D is unclear. V was trimmed by 6 bases and J by 2 bases, leaving 13 bases between them. CDR3 length: 14 amino acids. Germline CDR1 is MNHEY and CDR2 is SVGAGI. CDR3 sequence reads: CASSPGVRNYGYTF. In DNA form, the CDR3 reads TGTGCCAGCAGCCCTGGGGTTCGCAACTATGGCTACACCTTC.

V and J are TRBV25-1 and TRBJ1-1, with 7 bases identical to TRBD1. The J segment lost 3 bases and the V segment lost 2 bases, leaving 6 bases of the junction unmatched. The CDR3 has 15 amino acids. Per germline, CDR1 MGHDK and CDR2 SYGVNS. The CDR3 sequence is CASSEPEQGDTEAFF. For the CDR3, the DNA is TGTGCCAGCAGTGAACCAGAGCAGGGGGACACTGAAGCTTTCTTT.

For the CDR3, the DNA is TGTGCCAGCACCTGGGACAGGGGTCAATACAATGAGCAGTTCTTC. Protein: CASTWDRGQYNEQFF. This chain joins TRBV2 and TRBJ2-1; 10 bases are a match to TRBD1. The CDR3 has 15 amino acids. Looked up from germline, CDR1 is SNHLY and CDR2 is FYNNEI. Trimming at V came to 7 bases and at J to 4 bases, leaving 7 bases not matched to a gene.

The rearrangement links TRBV5-4 to TRBJ2-1; 8 bases agree with TRBD2. V gave up 3 bases and J gave up 8 bases; unmatched junction bases: 16. Looked up from germline, CDR1 is SGHNT and CDR2 is YYREEE (reference sequence). The CDR3 extends over 17 amino acids. The CDR3 protein is CASSSIAGIRGGDEQFF. The CDR3 DNA follows: TGTGCCAGCAGCTCAATAGCGGGAATTCGTGGGGGGGATGAGCAGTTCTTC.